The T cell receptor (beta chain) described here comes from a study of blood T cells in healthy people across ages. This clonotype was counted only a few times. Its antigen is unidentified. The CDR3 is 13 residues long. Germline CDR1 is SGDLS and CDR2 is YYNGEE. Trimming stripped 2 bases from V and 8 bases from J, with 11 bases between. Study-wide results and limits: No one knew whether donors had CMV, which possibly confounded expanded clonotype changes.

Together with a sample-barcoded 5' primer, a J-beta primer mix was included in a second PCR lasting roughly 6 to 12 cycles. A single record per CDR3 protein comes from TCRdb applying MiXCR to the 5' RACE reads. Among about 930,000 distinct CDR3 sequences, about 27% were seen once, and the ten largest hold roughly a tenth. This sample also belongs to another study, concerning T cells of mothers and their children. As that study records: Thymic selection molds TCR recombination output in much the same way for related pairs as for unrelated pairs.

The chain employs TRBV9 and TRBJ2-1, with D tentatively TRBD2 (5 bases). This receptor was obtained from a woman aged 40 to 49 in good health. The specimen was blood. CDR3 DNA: TGTGCCAGCAGCGTGGAGGATGGAGATGAGCAGTTCTTC. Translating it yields CASSVEDGDEQFF.